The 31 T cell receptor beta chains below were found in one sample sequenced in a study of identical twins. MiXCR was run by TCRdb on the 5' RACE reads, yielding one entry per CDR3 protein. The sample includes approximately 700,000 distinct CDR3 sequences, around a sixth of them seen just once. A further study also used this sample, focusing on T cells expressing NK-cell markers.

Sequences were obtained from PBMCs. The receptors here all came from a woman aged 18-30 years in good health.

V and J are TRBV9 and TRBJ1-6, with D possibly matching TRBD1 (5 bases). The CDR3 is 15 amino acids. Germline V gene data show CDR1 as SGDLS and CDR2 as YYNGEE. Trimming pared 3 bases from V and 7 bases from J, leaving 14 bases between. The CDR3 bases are TGTGCCAGCAGCGCGGAGGGGCAGCTAAATTCACCCCTCCACTTT. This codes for CASSAEGQLNSPLHF.

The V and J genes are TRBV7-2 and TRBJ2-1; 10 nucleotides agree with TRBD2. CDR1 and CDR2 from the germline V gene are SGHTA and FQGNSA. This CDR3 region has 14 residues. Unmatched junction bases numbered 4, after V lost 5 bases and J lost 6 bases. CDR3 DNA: TGTGCCAGCAGCACCGGGACTAGCGTCAATGAGCAGTTCTTC. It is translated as CASSTGTSVNEQFF.

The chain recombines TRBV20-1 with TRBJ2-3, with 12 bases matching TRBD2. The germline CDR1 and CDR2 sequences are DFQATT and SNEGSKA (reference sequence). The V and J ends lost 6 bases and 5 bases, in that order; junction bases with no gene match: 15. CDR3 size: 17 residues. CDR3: CSANLFGLAGRRDTQYF. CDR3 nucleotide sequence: TGCAGTGCCAACCTATTCGGACTAGCGGGACGGCGAGATACGCAGTATTTT.

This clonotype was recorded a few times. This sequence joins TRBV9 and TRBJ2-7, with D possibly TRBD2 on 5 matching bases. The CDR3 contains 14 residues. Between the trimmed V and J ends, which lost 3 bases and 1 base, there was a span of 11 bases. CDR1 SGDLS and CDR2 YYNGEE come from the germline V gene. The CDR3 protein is CASSAVEGSYEQYF. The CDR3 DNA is TGTGCCAGCAGCGCCGTAGAGGGATCCTACGAGCAGTACTTC.

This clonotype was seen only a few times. The CDR3 sequence: CASSQRDRGQETQYF. CDR3 DNA: TGTGCCAGCAGCCAAAGGGACAGGGGGCAAGAGACCCAGTACTTC. The V call is TRBV11-2, the J call TRBJ2-5; 11 bases are shared with TRBD1. The CDR3 contains 15 residues. Germline trimming cut 5 bases from V and 2 bases from J; bases unmatched to any gene: 4. The germline CDR1 and CDR2 sequences are SGHAT and FQNNGV.

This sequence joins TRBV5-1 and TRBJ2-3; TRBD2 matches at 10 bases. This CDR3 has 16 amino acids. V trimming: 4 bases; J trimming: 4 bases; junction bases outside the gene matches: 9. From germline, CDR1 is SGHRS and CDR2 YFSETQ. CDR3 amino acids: CASSQTSGHVADTQYF. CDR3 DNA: TGCGCCAGCAGCCAGACTAGCGGGCACGTGGCAGATACGCAGTATTTT.

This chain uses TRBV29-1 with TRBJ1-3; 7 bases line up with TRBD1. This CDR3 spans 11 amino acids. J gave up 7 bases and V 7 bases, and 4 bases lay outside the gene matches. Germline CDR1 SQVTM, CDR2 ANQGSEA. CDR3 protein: CSGTQGNTIYF. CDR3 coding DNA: TGCAGCGGTACACAGGGGAACACCATATATTTT.

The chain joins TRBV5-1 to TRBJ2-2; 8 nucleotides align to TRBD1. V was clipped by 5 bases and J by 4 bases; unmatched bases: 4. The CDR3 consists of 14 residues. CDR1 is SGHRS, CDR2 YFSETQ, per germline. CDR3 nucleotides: TGCGCCAGCAGTTGGGACAGGTTCACCGGGGAGCTGTTTTTT. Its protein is CASSWDRFTGELFF.

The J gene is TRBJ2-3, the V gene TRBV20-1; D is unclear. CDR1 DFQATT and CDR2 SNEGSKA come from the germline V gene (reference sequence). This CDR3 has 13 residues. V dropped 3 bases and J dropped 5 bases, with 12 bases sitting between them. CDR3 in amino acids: CSARATFEDTQYF. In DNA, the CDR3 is TGCAGTGCTAGGGCTACATTTGAAGATACGCAGTATTTT.

The CDR3 reads CASSPGLLCTDTQYF. As DNA, the CDR3 is TGTGCCAGCAGCCCTGGGCTCCTCTGCACAGATACGCAGTATTTT. The V call is TRBV5-5, the J call TRBJ2-3; no firm D call. The CDR3 has 15 residues. In germline, CDR1 is SGHKS, CDR2 YYEKEE (reference sequence). The ends were cut back, 4 bases at V and 1 base at J, with 13 bases in the middle.

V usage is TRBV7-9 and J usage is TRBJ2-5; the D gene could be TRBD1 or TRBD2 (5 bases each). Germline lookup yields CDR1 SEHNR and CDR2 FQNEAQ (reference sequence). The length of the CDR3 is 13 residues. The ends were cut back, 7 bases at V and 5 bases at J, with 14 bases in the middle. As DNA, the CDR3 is TGTGCCAGCACCGAAGGATGGGGGGAGACCCAGTACTTC. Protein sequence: CASTEGWGETQYF.

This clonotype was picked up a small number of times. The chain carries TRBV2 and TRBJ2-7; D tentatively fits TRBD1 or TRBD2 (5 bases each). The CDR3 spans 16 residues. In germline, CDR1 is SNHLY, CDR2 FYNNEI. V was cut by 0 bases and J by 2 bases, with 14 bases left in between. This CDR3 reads CASSEARGSATYEQYF. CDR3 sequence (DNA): TGTGCCAGCAGTGAAGCGAGGGGCAGTGCCACCTACGAGCAGTACTTC.

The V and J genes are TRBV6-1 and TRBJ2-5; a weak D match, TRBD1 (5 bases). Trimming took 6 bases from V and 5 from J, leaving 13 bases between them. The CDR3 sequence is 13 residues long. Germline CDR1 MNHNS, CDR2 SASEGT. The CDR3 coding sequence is TGTGCCAGCAGCTTCAGGGTACGGGAGACCCAGTACTTC. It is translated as CASSFRVRETQYF.

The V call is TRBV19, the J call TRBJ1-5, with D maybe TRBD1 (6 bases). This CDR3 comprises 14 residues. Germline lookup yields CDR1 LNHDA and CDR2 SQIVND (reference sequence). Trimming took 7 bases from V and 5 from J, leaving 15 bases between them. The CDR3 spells CASKQGVLHQPQHF. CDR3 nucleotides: TGTGCCAGTAAACAGGGAGTGCTCCATCAGCCCCAGCATTTT.

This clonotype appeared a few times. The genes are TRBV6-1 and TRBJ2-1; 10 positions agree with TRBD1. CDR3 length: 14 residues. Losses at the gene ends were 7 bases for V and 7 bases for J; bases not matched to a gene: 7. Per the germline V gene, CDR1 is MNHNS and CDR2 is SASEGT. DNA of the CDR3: TGTGCCAGCAAGTCGGGACAGGGGCGAAATGAGCAGTTCTTC. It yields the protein CASKSGQGRNEQFF.

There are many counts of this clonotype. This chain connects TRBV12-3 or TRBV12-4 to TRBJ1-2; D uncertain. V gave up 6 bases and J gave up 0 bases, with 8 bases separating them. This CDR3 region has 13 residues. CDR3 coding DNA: TGTGCCAGCAGCTTCAGTGCTAACTATGGCTACACCTTC. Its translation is CASSFSANYGYTF.

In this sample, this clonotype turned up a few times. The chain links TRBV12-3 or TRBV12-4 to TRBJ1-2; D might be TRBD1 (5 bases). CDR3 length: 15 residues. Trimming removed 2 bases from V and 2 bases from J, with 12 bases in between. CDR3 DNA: TGTGCCAGCAGTTTAAGGCAGGGTACCAACTATGGCTACACCTTC. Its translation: CASSLRQGTNYGYTF.

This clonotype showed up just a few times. CDR3 loop: CASSFAGGRSDTQYF. The CDR3, as DNA: TGTGCCAGCAGCTTTGCGGGAGGGCGATCAGATACGCAGTATTTT. The chain uses TRBV7-2 and TRBJ2-3; 9 bases line up with TRBD2. The length of the CDR3 is 15 residues. V shed 3 bases, J shed 4 bases, and the junction held 5 bases outside the gene matches. The germline gives CDR1 SGHTA, CDR2 FQGNSA.

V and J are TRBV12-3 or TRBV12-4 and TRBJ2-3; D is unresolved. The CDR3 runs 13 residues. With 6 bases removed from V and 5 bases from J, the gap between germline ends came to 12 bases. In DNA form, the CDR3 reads TGTGCCAGCAGCGAGCTAGGAGAAGATACGCAGTATTTT. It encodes CASSELGEDTQYF.

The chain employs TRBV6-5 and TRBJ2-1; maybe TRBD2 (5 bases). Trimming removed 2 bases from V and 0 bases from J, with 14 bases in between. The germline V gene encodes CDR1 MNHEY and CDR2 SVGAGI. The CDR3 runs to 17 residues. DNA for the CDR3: TGTGCCAGCAGTTACGGAAGAGGCGGACTCTCCTACAATGAGCAGTTCTTC. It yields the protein CASSYGRGGLSYNEQFF.

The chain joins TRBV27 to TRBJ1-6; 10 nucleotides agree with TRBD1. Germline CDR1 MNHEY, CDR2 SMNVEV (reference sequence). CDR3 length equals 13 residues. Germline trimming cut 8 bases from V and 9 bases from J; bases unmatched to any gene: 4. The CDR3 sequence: CASHGTGASPLHF. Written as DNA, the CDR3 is TGTGCCAGCCACGGGACAGGGGCTTCACCCCTCCACTTT.

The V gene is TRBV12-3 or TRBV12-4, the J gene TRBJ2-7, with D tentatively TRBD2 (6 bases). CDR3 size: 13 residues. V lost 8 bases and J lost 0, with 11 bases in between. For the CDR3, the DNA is TGTGCCAGCCTAGCGCCAAGCTCCTACGAGCAGTACTTC. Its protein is CASLAPSSYEQYF.

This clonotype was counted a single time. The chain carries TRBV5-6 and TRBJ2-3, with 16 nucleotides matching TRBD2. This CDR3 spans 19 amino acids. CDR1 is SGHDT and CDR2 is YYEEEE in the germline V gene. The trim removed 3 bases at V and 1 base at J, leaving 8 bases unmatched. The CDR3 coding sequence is TGTGCCAGCAGCTCGGGACTAGCGGGGGGGCGTTGGGGCACAGATACGCAGTATTTT. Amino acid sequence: CASSSGLAGGRWGTDTQYF.

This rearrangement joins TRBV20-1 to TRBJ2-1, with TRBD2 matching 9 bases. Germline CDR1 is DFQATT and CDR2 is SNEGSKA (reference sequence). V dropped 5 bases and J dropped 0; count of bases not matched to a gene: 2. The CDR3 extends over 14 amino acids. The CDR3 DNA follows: TGCAGTGCTGGTAGCGGGAGCTCCTACAATGAGCAGTTCTTC. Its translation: CSAGSGSSYNEQFF.

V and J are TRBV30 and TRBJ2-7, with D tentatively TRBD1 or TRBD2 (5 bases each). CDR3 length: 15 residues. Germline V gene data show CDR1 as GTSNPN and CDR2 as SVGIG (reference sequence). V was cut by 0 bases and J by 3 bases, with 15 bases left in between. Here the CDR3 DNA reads TGTGCCTGGAGTGTAATCCTCGGGGACGGCTACGAGCAGTACTTC. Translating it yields CAWSVILGDGYEQYF.

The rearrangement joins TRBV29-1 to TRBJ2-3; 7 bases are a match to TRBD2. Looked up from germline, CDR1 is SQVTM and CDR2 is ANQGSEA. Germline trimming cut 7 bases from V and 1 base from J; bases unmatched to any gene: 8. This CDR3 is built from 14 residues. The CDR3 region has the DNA TGCAGCGGTCGTCTTGGGGGGGGCACAGATACGCAGTATTTT. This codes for CSGRLGGGTDTQYF.

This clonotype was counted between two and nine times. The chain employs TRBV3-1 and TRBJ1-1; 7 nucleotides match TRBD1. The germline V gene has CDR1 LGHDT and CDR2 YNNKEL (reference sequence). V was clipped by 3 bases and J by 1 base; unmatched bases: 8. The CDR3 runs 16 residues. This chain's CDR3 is CASSQRGGQRNTEAFF. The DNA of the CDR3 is TGTGCCAGCAGCCAGAGGGGGGGACAGCGGAACACTGAAGCTTTCTTT. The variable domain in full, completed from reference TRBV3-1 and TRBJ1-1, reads DTAVSQTPKYLVTQMGNDKSIKCEQNLGHDTMYWYKQDSKKFLKIMFSYNNKELIINETVPNRFSPKSPDKAHLNLHINSLELGDSAVYFCASSQRGGQRNTEAFFGQGTRLTVV.

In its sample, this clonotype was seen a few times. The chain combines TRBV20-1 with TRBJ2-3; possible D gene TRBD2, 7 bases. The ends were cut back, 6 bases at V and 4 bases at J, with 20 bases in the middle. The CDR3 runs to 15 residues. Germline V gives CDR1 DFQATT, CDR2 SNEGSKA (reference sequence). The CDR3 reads CSAIRGAGGSDTQYF. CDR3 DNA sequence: TGCAGTGCAATCCGGGGGGCCGGGGGATCAGATACGCAGTATTTT.

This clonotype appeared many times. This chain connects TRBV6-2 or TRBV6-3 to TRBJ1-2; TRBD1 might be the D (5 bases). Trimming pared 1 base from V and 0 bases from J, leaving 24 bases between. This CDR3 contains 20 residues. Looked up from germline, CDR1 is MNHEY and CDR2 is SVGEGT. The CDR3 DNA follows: TGTGCCAGCAGTTACTGGACCAGGGTAAAGGGTAGCCTAACTAACTATGGCTACACCTTC. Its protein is CASSYWTRVKGSLTNYGYTF.

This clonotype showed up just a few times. This CDR3 is CSAWTEDSYEQYF. The CDR3 region has the DNA TGCAGTGCCTGGACCGAGGACTCCTACGAGCAGTACTTC. The rearrangement links TRBV20-1 to TRBJ2-7, with D uncertain. Trimming shortened V by 6 bases and J by 0 bases, and 12 bases separated the two germline ends. The CDR3 runs 13 residues. Per germline, CDR1 DFQATT and CDR2 SNEGSKA (reference sequence).

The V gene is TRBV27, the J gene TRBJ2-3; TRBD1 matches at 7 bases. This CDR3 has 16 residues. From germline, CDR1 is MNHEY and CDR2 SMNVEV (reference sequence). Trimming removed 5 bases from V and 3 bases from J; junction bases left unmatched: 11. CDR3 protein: CASSGRWTGTTDTQYF. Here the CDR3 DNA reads TGTGCCAGCAGTGGACGGTGGACAGGTACTACAGATACGCAGTATTTT.